What follows describes a single T cell receptor beta chain. Its specificity is unknown. The record originates from a study of glioma-infiltrating T cells after dendritic cell vaccination. Notes on the study in general: Longer survival after dendritic cell vaccination followed higher pretreatment TIL content.

V shed 4 bases, J shed 4 bases, and the junction held 6 bases outside the gene matches. CDR1 is SNHLY, CDR2 FYNNEI, per germline. This CDR3 contains 16 residues. Libraries were prepared by immunoSEQ multiplex PCR; TCRdb keeps only in-frame clonotypes and omits some of them. The profile shows approximately 90,000 clones, more than 75% of them singletons. This TCR came from a human donor with glioblastoma. The chain has TRBV2 and TRBJ2-6, with TRBD1 matching over 8 bases. The specimen comprised blood, sampled before dendritic cell vaccination. CDR3 DNA: TGTGCCAGCAGTGCGGACAGGGTGGCCGGGGCCAACGTCCTGACTTTC. As protein: CASSADRVAGANVLTF.